This TCR beta chain was sequenced for a study of immune characterization of retroperitoneal liposarcoma. TCRdb reanalysed the PCR reads using MiXCR and keeps one entry per CDR3 protein. The table shows fewer than 20,000 distinct CDR3 sequences, with 37% occurring only once. By its share, this clonotype is medium-sized. This CDR3 spans 15 amino acids. The sample was blood. The V gene is TRBV12-3 or TRBV12-4, the J gene TRBJ2-1; TRBD2 agrees at 12 bases. The DNA end is more similar to TRBJ2-7, so the J call may be wrong. The TCR was taken from a male donor with retroperitoneal liposarcoma. CDR3 nucleotides: TGTGCCAGCAGTTTTCGGACTAGCGGGGTTAATGAGCAGTACTTC. Translating it yields CASSFRTSGVNEQYF.